A single count supports the clone carrying this TCR beta chain. Trimming cost V 5 bases and J 4 bases, with 18 bases left between them. The CDR3 is 15 amino acids. Germline loops: CDR1 SGHRS, CDR2 YFSETQ. TCR beta sequencing was performed on blood CD8+ and CD4+ T cells. This sample was included in a study of CD8 T cells in Susac syndrome. The RNA input was about 0.45 to 1 ug, and it was reverse transcribed with random hexamers. A multiplex approach, immunoSEQ multiplex PCR, amplified TCR beta CDR3 across 54 Vbeta and 13 Jbeta. TCRdb processed the immunoSEQ multiplex PCR reads anew with MiXCR; each CDR3 protein has one entry. Of some 180,000 distinct CDR3 sequences in the sample, around 90% were seen once.

Sequenced sample: CD4+ T cells from PBMCs. This chain links TRBV5-1 with TRBJ2-5, with D perhaps matching TRBD2 (6 bases). The TCR sequence derives from a human donor with Susac syndrome. The DNA for the CDR3 is TGCGCCAGCAGTTGGGGACTGGAGGCCGTAGAGACCCAGTACTTC. Translation: CASSWGLEAVETQYF.